Below, 9 T cell receptor beta chains from the same sample are listed, as sequenced in a study of early T cells in non-severe SARS-CoV-2 infection. TCRdb ran MiXCR on the 5' RACE reads and lists one entry per CDR3 protein. The sample lists 45,000 to 70,000 distinct CDR3 sequences, around 10% seen once, with roughly a tenth in the top ten. The sample consisted of whole blood. Every receptor here comes from an adult who was a healthcare worker with PCR-confirmed SARS-CoV-2 infection or an uninfected control (not recorded which).

This clonotype appeared a few times. This sequence joins TRBV6-1 and TRBJ2-3, with 7 bases identical to TRBD2. V lost 4 bases to trimming and J lost 2 bases; unmatched junction nucleotides: 3. The germline gives CDR1 MNHNS, CDR2 SASEGT. The CDR3 is made up of 14 amino acids. The CDR3 loop reads CASSAGLVTDTQYF. CDR3 DNA sequence: TGTGCCAGCAGTGCTGGACTAGTCACAGATACGCAGTATTTT.

This clonotype appeared many times. The chain combines TRBV5-1 with TRBJ2-5; 7 bases fit TRBD1. Unmatched junction bases numbered 9, after V lost 4 bases and J lost 3 bases. The germline V gene encodes CDR1 SGHRS and CDR2 YFSETQ. The CDR3 consists of 15 residues. CDR3 sequence (DNA): TGCGCCAGCAGCATAGACGGGACAGCCGAAGAGACCCAGTACTTC. Its protein is CASSIDGTAEETQYF.

This clonotype appeared many times. The rearrangement uses TRBV28 and TRBJ2-2, with TRBD1 identical over 8 bases. The germline gives CDR1 MDHEN, CDR2 SYDVKM. The trim removed 4 bases at V and 8 bases at J, leaving 9 bases unmatched. The CDR3 covers 15 residues. The CDR3 region has the DNA TGTGCCAGCAGTTACCAGTGGACAGGGACTGGGGAGCTGTTTTTT. This encodes CASSYQWTGTGELFF.

This clonotype was seen repeatedly, ten times or more. V usage is TRBV5-1 and J usage is TRBJ1-1, with 8 bases fitting TRBD1. Trimming at V came to 4 bases and at J to 1 base, leaving 15 bases not matched to a gene. Per germline, CDR1 SGHRS and CDR2 YFSETQ. The CDR3 runs 18 residues. The CDR3 spells CASSALGRQGSPNTEAFF. In nucleotides, the CDR3 is TGCGCCAGCAGCGCGCTTGGGCGACAGGGGTCCCCGAACACTGAAGCTTTCTTT.

This clonotype was picked up a small number of times. The gene calls are TRBV29-1 and TRBJ2-5; TRBD1 is a possible D gene (6 bases). The length of the CDR3 is 13 residues. CDR1 SQVTM and CDR2 ANQGSEA come from the germline V gene. Trimming removed 5 bases from V and 7 bases from J, with 17 bases in between. DNA of the CDR3: TGCAGCGTTCGAGGACAGCAGGAAATGACCCAGTACTTC. Translation: CSVRGQQEMTQYF.

This chain links TRBV29-1 with TRBJ1-2, with a possible D match to TRBD1 (5 bases). The germline CDR1 and CDR2 sequences are SQVTM and ANQGSEA. There are 15 residues in the CDR3. V lost 4 bases, J lost 8 bases, and 23 bases lay in between. The CDR3 DNA follows: TGCAGCGTTGCCGGGGACGGACCCGGAACGATCGGCTACACCTTC. Residues: CSVAGDGPGTIGYTF.

Ten or more counts support this clonotype. The rearrangement links TRBV28 to TRBJ1-1; D gene unclear. CDR3 length: 13 amino acids. The germline V gene has CDR1 MDHEN and CDR2 SYDVKM. Trimming shortened V by 5 bases and J by 1 base, and 8 bases separated the two germline ends. The CDR3 DNA sequence: TGTGCCAGCAGTCCGCTACAGAACACTGAAGCTTTCTTT. Amino acids: CASSPLQNTEAFF.

This clonotype was recorded many times. J is TRBJ1-5 and V is TRBV5-1; D is undetermined. This CDR3 contains 13 residues. Trimming took 2 bases from V and 5 from J, leaving 8 bases between them. Germline CDR1 is SGHRS and CDR2 is YFSETQ. The DNA for the CDR3 is TGCGCCAGCAGCTTAGGTTCCGATCAGCCCCAGCATTTT. This gives the protein CASSLGSDQPQHF.

Many counts were recorded for this clonotype. V usage is TRBV12-3 or TRBV12-4 and J usage is TRBJ1-1; the D is unclear. The CDR3 spans 12 residues. V lost 7 bases and J 6 bases, leaving 12 bases between the germline ends. The chain's CDR3 is CASTRAKAEAFF. CDR3 in DNA: TGTGCCAGCACCCGAGCGAAGGCTGAAGCTTTCTTT.